Presented here are 4 T cell receptor beta chains from one specimen sequenced in a study of cytomegalovirus exposure and HLA in healthy donors. Amplification used 60 Vbeta primers and 13 Jbeta primers. Clones were sequenced by immunoSEQ multiplex PCR, and TCRdb holds only the in-frame ones, with some missing. Among 130,000 or so clones, around 80% were seen once, and the ten largest hold around 1.5%. Sample: PBMCs. The origin of the receptors is a woman in her late teens or twenties in good health and CMV-seronegative.

V usage is TRBV7-9 and J usage is TRBJ2-5; perhaps TRBD1 as D (6 bases). In germline, CDR1 is SEHNR, CDR2 FQNEAQ (reference sequence). Trimming took 5 bases from V and 5 from J, leaving 12 bases between them. The CDR3 is 13 amino acids. The CDR3 sequence: CASSVRGWETQYF. The CDR3 DNA reads TGTGCCAGCAGCGTCAGGGGTTGGGAGACCCAGTACTTC.

The chain joins TRBV6-6 to TRBJ1-2; D possibly corresponds to TRBD1 (6 bases). Germline CDR1 MNHNY, CDR2 SVGAGI (reference sequence). This CDR3 is 14 amino acids long. Trimming cost V 7 bases and J 2 bases, with 14 bases left between them. CDR3 loop: CASTHSRGNYGYTF. The CDR3 DNA is TGTGCCAGCACCCACTCCAGGGGAAACTATGGCTACACCTTC.

The chain has TRBV27 and TRBJ1-1; D remains ambiguous. V was cut by 2 bases and J by 1 base, with 11 bases left in between. The length of the CDR3 is 15 residues. Per the germline V gene, CDR1 is MNHEY and CDR2 is SMNVEV (reference sequence). The CDR3 loop is CASSLIKWQNTEAFF. CDR3 nucleotides: TGTGCCAGCAGTTTAATAAAGTGGCAGAACACTGAAGCTTTCTTT.

V is TRBV30 and J is TRBJ2-3; 7 bases are shared with TRBD2. CDR1 is GTSNPN and CDR2 is SVGIG in the germline V gene (reference sequence). The V and J ends lost 3 bases and 4 bases, in that order; junction bases with no gene match: 7. CDR3 size: 14 residues. CDR3: CAWRRGGSADTQYF. In DNA form, the CDR3 reads TGTGCCTGGAGGCGGGGCGGGAGCGCAGATACGCAGTATTTT.